The 32 T cell receptor beta chains given below trace back to one sample, sequenced in a study of shared clonotypes between healthy human individuals. The repertoire was sequenced with immunoSEQ multiplex PCR; TCRdb's copy has only in-frame clones and lacks some. Here the sample spans about 2.3 million clones, around 92% being singletons. Material for sequencing was naive CD4+ T cells from PBMCs. Noted subset: CD45RA+ positively selected. The receptors stem from a man aged 18 to 30 in good health. Some clones in this sample may be carry-over from other donors' samples.

This sequence joins TRBV27 and TRBJ2-7; 10 nucleotides agree with TRBD2. Germline-derived CDR1 and CDR2 are MNHEY and SMNVEV (reference sequence). V gave up 6 bases and J gave up 4 bases; unmatched junction bases: 12. The CDR3 runs 16 residues. CDR3 region: CASSGTSGRARYEQYF. The CDR3 DNA is TGTGCCAGCAGCGGCACAAGCGGGAGGGCAAGGTACGAGCAGTACTTC.

The chain combines TRBV4-3 with TRBJ1-3; 9 positions agree with TRBD1. J was trimmed by 4 bases and V by 0 bases; bases with no gene match: 7. The CDR3 covers 17 residues. Germline V CDR1 and CDR2: LGHNA, YSLEER. CDR3 nucleotide sequence: TGCGCCAGCAGCCAAGACCCCGGGACAGGGACGGGAAACACCATATATTTT. Translation: CASSQDPGTGTGNTIYF.

The sample holds a few counts of this clone. The rearrangement links TRBV4-1 to TRBJ1-1; D is uncertain. Germline CDR1 is MGHRA and CDR2 is YSYEKL. The V end was cut by 0 bases, the J end by 7 bases, with 9 bases between. The CDR3 loop spans 13 amino acids. The CDR3 coding sequence is TGCGCCAGCAGCCAAGATGGCAGGCGTGAAGCTTTCTTT. Its protein product is CASSQDGRREAFF.

The rearrangement uses TRBV5-1 and TRBJ1-4; D is possibly TRBD1 (6 bases). Germline V CDR1 and CDR2: SGHRS, YFSETQ. V shed 4 bases and J shed 6 bases, with 19 bases lying between them. There are 16 residues in the CDR3. CDR3 sequence: CASSPRWDNGDEKLFF. The CDR3 DNA reads TGCGCCAGCAGCCCAAGGTGGGACAATGGGGATGAAAAACTGTTTTTT. Based on the CDR3 plus reference TRBV5-1 and TRBJ1-4, the full variable domain is KAGVTQTPRYLIKTRGQQVTLSCSPISGHRSVSWYQQTPGQGLQFLFEYFSETQRNKGNFPGRFSGRQFSNSRSEMNVSTLELGDSALYLCASSPRWDNGDEKLFFGSGTQLSVL.

V usage is TRBV29-1 and J usage is TRBJ2-1, with 13 bases that match TRBD2. Germline V gene lookup returns CDR1 SQVTM and CDR2 ANQGSEA. The CDR3 spans 14 residues. V lost 7 bases, J lost 10 bases, and 10 bases stayed unmatched. The CDR3 here is CSGTALAGGVEQFF. CDR3 sequence (DNA): TGCAGCGGCACGGCACTAGCGGGAGGGGTGGAGCAGTTCTTC.

The chain couples TRBV5-6 to TRBJ1-2; no reliable D call. The CDR3 contains 16 residues. The germline V gene has CDR1 SGHDT and CDR2 YYEEEE. V was shortened by 1 base and J by 4 bases, with 17 bases between the two germline ends. CDR3: CASSLFSRPWRYGYTF. In DNA, the CDR3 is TGTGCCAGCAGCTTGTTCTCCAGACCCTGGCGCTATGGCTACACCTTC.

The chain carries TRBV9 and TRBJ2-2, with 12 bases matching TRBD1. This CDR3 comprises 18 residues. Unmatched junction bases numbered 13, after V lost 3 bases and J lost 7 bases. Germline CDR1 SGDLS, CDR2 YYNGEE. The CDR3 reads CASSAPEWDRGRSGELFF. In DNA, the CDR3 is TGTGCCAGCAGCGCCCCGGAGTGGGACAGGGGGCGAAGCGGGGAGCTGTTTTTT. Looking up the rest from reference TRBV9 and TRBJ2-2 gives the full variable domain: DSGVTQTPKHLITATGQRVTLRCSPRSGDLSVYWYQQSLDQGLQFLIQYYNGEERAKGNILERFSAQQFPDLHSELNLSSLELGDSALYFCASSAPEWDRGRSGELFFGEGSRLTVL.

In nucleotides, the CDR3 is TGTGCCAGCTCACCACAAGGGGTCGGAACGAACACTGAAGCTTTCTTT. Translation: CASSPQGVGTNTEAFF. The V gene is TRBV18, the J gene TRBJ1-1, with D possibly matching TRBD1 (5 bases). Germline CDR1 KGHSH, CDR2 LQKENI. V was trimmed by 1 base and J by 1 base, leaving 13 bases between them. CDR3 size: 16 residues. Variable domain in full (rest from reference TRBV18 and TRBJ1-1): NAGVMQNPRHLVRRRGQEARLRCSPMKGHSHVYWYRQLPEEGLKFMVYLQKENIIDESGMPKERFSAEFPKEGPSILRIQQVVRGDSAAYFCASSPQGVGTNTEAFFGQGTRLTVV.

This sequence joins TRBV18 and TRBJ2-1, with 7 nucleotides matching TRBD2. CDR1 is KGHSH and CDR2 is LQKENI in the germline V gene. The CDR3 consists of 17 residues. The trim removed 3 bases at V and 3 bases at J, leaving 11 bases unmatched. CDR3 residues: CASSPGGRASIYNEQFF. As DNA, the CDR3 is TGTGCCAGCTCACCGGGAGGGAGGGCCTCTATCTACAATGAGCAGTTCTTC.

The chain employs TRBV5-6 and TRBJ2-7; TRBD2 agrees at 8 bases. Germline CDR1 SGHDT, CDR2 YYEEEE. The V gene end was trimmed by 3 bases and the J gene end by 2 bases; junction bases not matched to a gene: 1. The CDR3 has 13 residues. CDR3 sequence reads: CASSSGRAYEQYF. The DNA of the CDR3 is TGTGCCAGCAGCTCCGGGAGGGCCTACGAGCAGTACTTC.

The chain is built from TRBV15 and TRBJ2-1; 9 nucleotides line up with TRBD2. V was clipped by 4 bases and J by 9 bases; unmatched bases: 10. The CDR3 has 15 residues. Germline CDR1 is LNHNV and CDR2 is YYDKDF (reference sequence). The CDR3 bases are TGTGCCACCAGCACAGGGCTAGCGGGGAGGAGTGAGCAGTTCTTC. Translation gives CATSTGLAGRSEQFF. Together with reference TRBV15 and TRBJ2-1, the CDR3 gives the full variable domain: DAMVIQNPRYQVTQFGKPVTLSCSQTLNHNVMYWYQQKSSQAPKLLFHYYDKDFNNEADTPDNFQSRRPNTSFCFLDIRSPGLGDTAMYLCATSTGLAGRSEQFFGPGTRLTVL.

With regard to this clone: The sample contains more than one DNA sequence encoding this CDR3. The chain recombines TRBV28 with TRBJ1-2; unclear D gene. The V gene lost 4 bases and the J gene lost 5 bases, with 11 bases spanning the gap. Per the germline V gene, CDR1 is MDHEN and CDR2 is SYDVKM. CDR3 length: 13 residues. The CDR3 DNA reads as TGTGCCAGCAGTTCCGGACGTAGGTATGGCTACACCTTC. Its protein is CASSSGRRYGYTF.

This sequence joins TRBV28 and TRBJ1-1, with 9 nucleotides matching TRBD1. The V gene end was trimmed by 4 bases and the J gene end by 3 bases; junction bases not matched to a gene: 6. The CDR3 runs 15 residues. Germline V CDR1 and CDR2: MDHEN, SYDVKM. The CDR3 reads CASSSGQGIYTEAFF. Here the CDR3 DNA reads TGTGCCAGCAGTTCTGGACAGGGGATATACACTGAAGCTTTCTTT.

The rearrangement links TRBV6-4 to TRBJ2-1; no reliable D call. The germline CDR1 and CDR2 sequences are MRHNA and SNTAGT. The V gene lost 6 bases and the J gene lost 7 bases, with 13 bases spanning the gap. This CDR3 region has 13 residues. This chain's CDR3 is CASSLRVGNEQFF. CDR3 DNA sequence: TGTGCCAGCAGCCTTAGGGTTGGGAATGAGCAGTTCTTC.

The CDR3 region has the DNA TGTGCCAGCAGCATTGATGCTGGAAACACCATATATTTT. Translating gives CASSIDAGNTIYF. This chain connects TRBV9 to TRBJ1-3; D uncertain. This CDR3 region has 13 residues. CDR1 and CDR2 (germline): SGDLS, YYNGEE. Trimming took 4 bases from V and 2 from J, leaving 7 bases between them. Supplemented by reference TRBV9 and TRBJ1-3, the full variable domain reads DSGVTQTPKHLITATGQRVTLRCSPRSGDLSVYWYQQSLDQGLQFLIQYYNGEERAKGNILERFSAQQFPDLHSELNLSSLELGDSALYFCASSIDAGNTIYFGEGSWLTVV.

V is TRBV2 and J is TRBJ2-3; possibly TRBD1 or TRBD2 for D (5 bases each). CDR1 is SNHLY, CDR2 FYNNEI, per germline. This CDR3 has 14 amino acids. Trimming cost V 3 bases and J 5 bases, with 12 bases left between them. The CDR3 DNA reads TGTGCCAGCAGTGACAGGACGGGGCAAGATACGCAGTATTTT. Residues: CASSDRTGQDTQYF.

The CDR3 bases are TGTGCCAGCGTCGACCGGGCCGCATCGACTGAAGCTTTCTTT. This codes for CASVDRAASTEAFF. This chain links TRBV25-1 with TRBJ1-1; D unclear. Germline-derived CDR1 and CDR2 are MGHDK and SYGVNS. This CDR3 contains 14 residues. The germline V and J ends were trimmed by 8 bases and 5 bases, with 18 bases remaining between them.

The chain links TRBV14 to TRBJ2-3; D unresolved. V lost 1 base, J lost 9 bases, and 11 bases lay in between. From germline, CDR1 is SGHDN and CDR2 FVKESK. This CDR3 has 13 amino acids. The CDR3 spells CASSQVPLGTQYF. The DNA for the CDR3 is TGTGCCAGCAGCCAAGTCCCCCTCGGCACGCAGTATTTT.

This chain uses TRBV9 with TRBJ1-4, with TRBD1 matching over 9 bases. The CDR3 is made up of 14 amino acids. Germline-derived CDR1 and CDR2 are SGDLS and YYNGEE. V dropped 3 bases and J dropped 10; count of bases not matched to a gene: 7. The CDR3 DNA follows: TGTGCCAGCAGCGCCTTGGGACAGGGTGGAAAACTGTTTTTT. Translation gives CASSALGQGGKLFF.

For this clone: The sample contains more than one DNA sequence encoding this CDR3. The V call is TRBV28, the J call TRBJ2-1; the D gene could be TRBD1 or TRBD2 (5 bases each). The V end was cut by 6 bases, the J end by 0 bases, with 12 bases between. The germline V gene has CDR1 MDHEN and CDR2 SYDVKM. CDR3 length equals 15 residues. The CDR3 spells CASRGGGSSYNEQFF. The CDR3 nucleotides read TGTGCCAGCAGAGGTGGGGGAAGCTCCTACAATGAGCAGTTCTTC. Combining the CDR3 with reference TRBV28 and TRBJ2-1 gives the whole variable domain DVKVTQSSRYLVKRTGEKVFLECVQDMDHENMFWYRQDPGLGLRLIYFSYDVKMKEKGDIPEGYSVSREKKERFSLILESASTNQTSMYLCASRGGGSSYNEQFFGPGTRLTVL.

The J gene is TRBJ2-2, the V gene TRBV19; a possible D gene is TRBD1 (5 bases). CDR1 is LNHDA, CDR2 SQIVND, per germline (reference sequence). The length of the CDR3 is 16 residues. V was cut by 3 bases and J by 5 bases, with 16 bases left in between. This chain's CDR3 is CASSMAAGKVTGELFF. DNA for the CDR3: TGTGCCAGTAGTATGGCCGCAGGGAAGGTGACCGGGGAGCTGTTTTTT.

The chain carries TRBV19 and TRBJ1-5; 9 bases fit TRBD1. The length of the CDR3 is 18 residues. V trimming: 4 bases; J trimming: 2 bases; junction bases outside the gene matches: 12. Germline-derived CDR1 and CDR2 are LNHDA and SQIVND (reference sequence). CDR3 in amino acids: CASSRLPGRTGGNQPQHF. The CDR3 region has the DNA TGTGCCAGTAGTAGACTCCCGGGAAGGACAGGGGGCAATCAGCCCCAGCATTTT.

The chain employs TRBV5-4 and TRBJ1-2; 7 bases match TRBD1. Unmatched junction bases numbered 6, after V lost 5 bases and J lost 2 bases. Germline V gene sequence: CDR1 SGHNT, CDR2 YYREEE (reference sequence). This CDR3 contains 14 residues. This chain's CDR3 is CASSLPGQNYGYTF. The CDR3 DNA is TGTGCCAGCAGTTTGCCGGGACAGAACTATGGCTACACCTTC.

The chain recombines TRBV4-1 with TRBJ2-3, with D unresolved. The germline V gene has CDR1 MGHRA and CDR2 YSYEKL. Trimming stripped 5 bases from V and 0 bases from J, with 21 bases between. CDR3 size: 18 residues. The CDR3 nucleotides read TGCGCCAGCAGCTCAGACGAATCGACAATCTTTAGCACAGATACGCAGTATTTT. Translation: CASSSDESTIFSTDTQYF.

J is TRBJ1-5 and V is TRBV7-2, with TRBD1 matching 9 bases. Unmatched junction bases numbered 13, after V lost 5 bases and J lost 2 bases. CDR3 length equals 18 residues. Germline loops: CDR1 SGHTA, CDR2 FQGNSA. CDR3 residues: CASSTSRDRVSGNQPQHF. The CDR3, as DNA: TGTGCCAGCAGCACATCCCGGGACAGGGTTTCGGGCAATCAGCCCCAGCATTTT. The full variable domain, its missing parts supplied by reference TRBV7-2 and TRBJ1-5, is GAGVSQSPSNKVTEKGKDVELRCDPISGHTALYWYRQSLGQGLEFLIYFQGNSAPDKSGLPSDRFSAERTGGSVSTLTIQRTQQEDSAVYLCASSTSRDRVSGNQPQHFGDGTRLSIL.

The V and J genes are TRBV28 and TRBJ2-7; TRBD2 is a possible D gene (6 bases). Per germline, CDR1 MDHEN and CDR2 SYDVKM. V lost 3 bases to trimming and J lost 6 bases, with 21 bases between them. The CDR3 runs 16 residues. Here the CDR3 reads CASSFFGGTATREQYF. The CDR3 DNA is TGTGCCAGCAGTTTTTTTGGGGGGACGGCCACCCGCGAGCAGTACTTC. Using reference TRBV28 and TRBJ2-7 for the parts outside the CDR3, the full variable domain is DVKVTQSSRYLVKRTGEKVFLECVQDMDHENMFWYRQDPGLGLRLIYFSYDVKMKEKGDIPEGYSVSREKKERFSLILESASTNQTSMYLCASSFFGGTATREQYFGPGTRLTVT.

The chain links TRBV29-1 to TRBJ1-1; 12 bases align to TRBD1. The CDR3 is 14 residues long. The germline V gene has CDR1 SQVTM and CDR2 ANQGSEA. V dropped 7 bases and J dropped 1; count of bases not matched to a gene: 4. The CDR3 region is CSAGTGGGNTEAFF. In nucleotides, the CDR3 is TGCAGCGCCGGGACAGGGGGCGGGAACACTGAAGCTTTCTTT.

This chain uses TRBV5-4 with TRBJ2-1; D call uncertain. Germline CDR1 SGHNT, CDR2 YYREEE (reference sequence). With 0 bases removed from V and 9 bases from J, the gap between germline ends came to 16 bases. The CDR3 is made up of 15 amino acids. The CDR3 loop is CASSLVWAPGVEQFF. CDR3 nucleotides: TGTGCCAGCAGCTTGGTGTGGGCCCCCGGTGTTGAGCAGTTCTTC. The whole variable domain, filled in from reference TRBV5-4 and TRBJ2-1, reads ETGVTQSPTHLIKTRGQQVTLRCSSQSGHNTVSWYQQALGQGPQFIFQYYREEENGRGNFPPRFSGLQFPNYSSELNVNALELDDSALYLCASSLVWAPGVEQFFGPGTRLTVL.

On this clone itself: The sample holds other DNA sequences that translate to the same CDR3. The V call is TRBV5-1, the J call TRBJ2-1; a weak D match, TRBD2 (6 bases). CDR1 and CDR2 (germline): SGHRS, YFSETQ. Trimming removed 0 bases from V and 0 bases from J, with 10 bases in between. CDR3 length: 16 residues. CDR3 DNA sequence: TGCGCCAGCAGCTTGGCCCCGACTAGCTCCTACAATGAGCAGTTCTTC. Its translation is CASSLAPTSSYNEQFF.

V gene TRBV6-6 combines with J gene TRBJ2-2; no firm D call. V was cut by 5 bases and J by 6 bases, with 4 bases left in between. This CDR3 spans 11 amino acids. Germline V CDR1 and CDR2: MNHNY, SVGAGI (reference sequence). CDR3 in amino acids: CASSTAGELFF. The CDR3 DNA is TGTGCCAGCAGTACCGCCGGGGAGCTGTTTTTT.

The chain links TRBV4-3 to TRBJ2-1, with D maybe TRBD2 (5 bases). Germline assignment: CDR1 LGHNA and CDR2 YSLEER. The CDR3 sequence is 14 residues long. V was cut by 3 bases and J by 7 bases, with 13 bases left in between. As DNA, the CDR3 is TGCGCCAGCAGCCAGGGGAGTCCTCGGAATGAGCAGTTCTTC. As protein: CASSQGSPRNEQFF.

The gene calls are TRBV9 and TRBJ1-4; unclear D gene. Germline V gene data show CDR1 as SGDLS and CDR2 as YYNGEE. The V end was cut by 3 bases, the J end by 0 bases, with 12 bases between. The CDR3 consists of 16 residues. CDR3: CASSASGFPTNEKLFF. In nucleotides, the CDR3 is TGTGCCAGCAGCGCGTCCGGCTTCCCAACTAATGAAAAACTGTTTTTT. Supplemented by reference TRBV9 and TRBJ1-4, the full variable domain reads DSGVTQTPKHLITATGQRVTLRCSPRSGDLSVYWYQQSLDQGLQFLIQYYNGEERAKGNILERFSAQQFPDLHSELNLSSLELGDSALYFCASSASGFPTNEKLFFGSGTQLSVL.